The entry below describes one TCR beta chain. The record originates from a study of blood T cell repertoires in COVID-19. Looking at the study overall: The United States, Italy and Spain provided the acute and convalescent COVID-19 samples.

CDR3 length equals 15 residues. Trimming removed 2 bases from V and 1 base from J, with 13 bases in between. Looked up from germline, CDR1 is SGHRS and CDR2 is YFSETQ. Method: immunoSEQ multiplex PCR; TCRdb's copy keeps in-frame clones and lacks some. The data hold about 80,000 clones, with approximately 78% observed a single time. V usage is TRBV5-1 and J usage is TRBJ2-7; tentative D call: TRBD1 (6 bases). The TCR sequence derives from a woman between 65 and 79 years old with acute or convalescent COVID-19. The sequenced sample was peripheral blood. The DNA for the CDR3 is TGCGCCAGCAGCTTAACCCCACAGGGATCCTACGAGCAGTACTTC. Protein: CASSLTPQGSYEQYF.